Below, 24 T cell receptor beta chains from the same sample are listed, as sequenced in a study of blood T cell repertoires in COVID-19. Measured with immunoSEQ multiplex PCR; TCRdb has only the in-frame clones, and not every one. This sample yields fewer than 250,000 clones, of which about 80% are seen a single time; approximately 5% belongs to the top ten. The material sequenced was PBMCs or T cells enriched from blood (not recorded which). These receptors were taken from a woman between 50 and 59 years old who had been exposed to COVID-19.

The chain carries TRBV28 and TRBJ2-7; 8 nucleotides align to TRBD2. The CDR3 extends over 17 amino acids. From germline, CDR1 is MDHEN and CDR2 SYDVKM. V lost 4 bases, J lost 6 bases, and 17 bases stayed unmatched. The CDR3 bases are TGTGCCAGCAGTTCTTCTACTAGCGGCGGGCTGCGGGGCGAGCAGTACTTC. Protein sequence: CASSSSTSGGLRGEQYF.

This clone was counted between two and nine times. The V call is TRBV7-2, the J call TRBJ1-5; TRBD1 aligns across 8 bases. V was clipped by 1 base and J by 6 bases; unmatched bases: 5. This CDR3 region has 15 residues. Germline loops: CDR1 SGHTA, CDR2 FQGNSA. CDR3 DNA sequence: TGTGCCAGCAGCTTAGACAGGGGGTTAGTTCAGCCCCAGCATTTT. Its translation is CASSLDRGLVQPQHF.

This clone was seen only once. The rearrangement joins TRBV6-5 to TRBJ2-1; 10 bases align to TRBD1. The CDR3 spans 14 residues. Trimming cost V 6 bases and J 7 bases; bases outside gene matches: 6. Germline CDR1 and CDR2: MNHEY and SVGAGI. Written as DNA, the CDR3 is TGTGCCAGCAGACTACAGGGACAGGGGAATGAGCAGTTCTTC. It is translated as CASRLQGQGNEQFF.

The sample holds one count of this clone. This chain links TRBV14 with TRBJ2-2; D gene unclear. The V gene's germline CDR1 is SGHDN and CDR2 FVKESK. Deletions cut 4 bases from V and 3 bases from J, with 6 bases between. This CDR3 has 13 residues. The CDR3 nucleotides read TGTGCCAGCAGCCTGACTTACACCGGGGAGCTGTTTTTT. It is translated as CASSLTYTGELFF.

The chain joins TRBV5-1 to TRBJ2-7; D gene unclear. The CDR3 runs 14 residues. Trimming removed 0 bases at V and 4 bases at J, with 11 bases between. The germline gives CDR1 SGHRS, CDR2 YFSETQ. The CDR3 DNA is TGCGCCAGCAGCTTGGAGTCTATCGGGTACGAGCAGTACTTC. The encoded protein is CASSLESIGYEQYF.

The chain joins TRBV7-8 to TRBJ1-1, with D tentatively TRBD1 (5 bases). Germline V gene sequence: CDR1 SGHVS, CDR2 FQNEAQ. V gave up 1 base and J gave up 1 base, with 13 bases separating them. CDR3 length equals 16 residues. The CDR3 is CASSLGVGRANTEAFF. The CDR3 DNA reads as TGTGCCAGCAGCTTAGGGGTGGGCAGGGCGAACACTGAAGCTTTCTTT.

The chain has TRBV27 and TRBJ2-1; 8 nucleotides agree with TRBD1. J was trimmed by 9 bases and V by 8 bases; bases with no gene match: 15. Per the germline V gene, CDR1 is MNHEY and CDR2 is SMNVEV (reference sequence). This CDR3 region has 15 residues. In DNA form, the CDR3 reads TGTGCCAGCCGCTGGTCCGGACAGGGCATTGGTGAGCAGTTCTTC. Amino acid sequence: CASRWSGQGIGEQFF.

The chain uses TRBV2 and TRBJ2-2; possible D gene TRBD1, 6 bases. CDR3 length equals 15 residues. The germline V gene encodes CDR1 SNHLY and CDR2 FYNNEI. V dropped 6 bases and J dropped 9 bases, with 20 bases sitting between them. The CDR3 DNA is TGTGCCAGCAGAGGACAGAGACGCATCAATAGGGAGCTGTTTTTT. Protein sequence: CASRGQRRINRELFF.

J is TRBJ2-3 and V is TRBV4-3; TRBD2 matches at 9 bases. V was clipped by 1 base and J by 0 bases; unmatched bases: 8. This CDR3 has 18 amino acids. CDR1 is LGHNA, CDR2 YSLEER, per germline. The CDR3 here is CASSQGAVAGASTDTQYF. The CDR3 DNA reads TGCGCCAGCAGCCAAGGAGCCGTAGCGGGGGCTAGCACAGATACGCAGTATTTT.

This chain uses TRBV6-6 with TRBJ2-5, with D maybe TRBD2 (5 bases). The CDR3 is 15 amino acids. Trimming took 2 bases from V and 7 from J, leaving 17 bases between them. CDR1 and CDR2 (germline): MNHNY, SVGAGI (reference sequence). The CDR3 nucleotides are TGTGCCAGCAGTTACGAGGGTCCTTTAAAAAGGACCCAGTACTTC. Residues: CASSYEGPLKRTQYF.

The J gene is TRBJ1-4, the V gene TRBV5-1; 7 bases align to TRBD1. CDR1 SGHRS and CDR2 YFSETQ come from the germline V gene. After removal of 5 bases from V and 13 bases from J, the junction contained 14 bases not matched to a gene. This CDR3 is built from 14 residues. This CDR3 reads CASREGTDSGGLFF. In DNA, the CDR3 is TGCGCCAGCAGAGAAGGGACAGATTCTGGTGGACTGTTTTTT.

This rearrangement joins TRBV30 to TRBJ2-3, with D possibly being TRBD1 (6 bases). V was shortened by 0 bases and J by 5 bases, with 9 bases between the two germline ends. Germline V gene lookup returns CDR1 GTSNPN and CDR2 SVGIG (reference sequence). This CDR3 has 13 amino acids. The CDR3 reads CAWSVAGVDTQYF. Written as DNA, the CDR3 is TGTGCCTGGAGTGTAGCAGGGGTAGATACGCAGTATTTT.

The gene calls are TRBV7-2 and TRBJ1-1; D call uncertain. V was trimmed by 2 bases and J by 4 bases, leaving 14 bases between them. In germline, CDR1 is SGHTA, CDR2 FQGNSA. This CDR3 has 15 amino acids. This CDR3 is CASSLSGGGSTEAFF. The CDR3 DNA follows: TGTGCCAGCAGCTTATCGGGAGGTGGTAGCACTGAAGCTTTCTTT.

V is TRBV5-1 and J is TRBJ1-5; possible D gene TRBD1, 5 bases. From germline, CDR1 is SGHRS and CDR2 YFSETQ. Trimming cost V 0 bases and J 9 bases, with 13 bases left between them. The CDR3 totals 14 residues. The CDR3: CASSLGGGASPQHF. The CDR3 DNA sequence: TGCGCCAGCAGCTTGGGGGGCGGTGCCTCGCCCCAGCATTTT.

The chain has TRBV7-2 and TRBJ1-1; TRBD1 matches at 7 bases. CDR1 is SGHTA and CDR2 is FQGNSA in the germline V gene. V lost 3 bases and J lost 3; bases outside the gene matches: 10. The CDR3 length is 16 residues. The CDR3 bases are TGTGCCAGCAGCTTTCCGGGACAGACCTCTTACACTGAAGCTTTCTTT. Protein: CASSFPGQTSYTEAFF. The full variable domain, with the rest looked up from reference TRBV7-2 and TRBJ1-1, is GAGVSQSPSNKVTEKGKDVELRCDPISGHTALYWYRQSLGQGLEFLIYFQGNSAPDKSGLPSDRFSAERTGGSVSTLTIQRTQQEDSAVYLCASSFPGQTSYTEAFFGQGTRLTVV.

The chain joins TRBV18 to TRBJ1-1; D perhaps matches TRBD1 (6 bases). The CDR3 runs to 13 residues. The germline V gene has CDR1 KGHSH and CDR2 LQKENI. V gave up 2 bases and J gave up 5 bases, with 9 bases separating them. In nucleotides, the CDR3 is TGTGCCAGCTCACCATCGCAGGGGACTGAAGCTTTCTTT. Its translation: CASSPSQGTEAFF.

The rearrangement uses TRBV12-5 and TRBJ1-1; D is ambiguous. CDR1 and CDR2 from the germline V gene are LGHNT and FRNRAP. Trimming left V 5 bases short and J 1 base short, with 8 bases between. The CDR3 loop spans 13 amino acids. Here the CDR3 reads CASGLWQNTEAFF. DNA for the CDR3: TGTGCTAGTGGTCTGTGGCAGAACACTGAAGCTTTCTTT.

The V gene is TRBV18, the J gene TRBJ1-4; TRBD1 matches at 11 bases. This CDR3 spans 19 amino acids. V was clipped by 3 bases and J by 0 bases; unmatched bases: 9. Per the germline V gene, CDR1 is KGHSH and CDR2 is LQKENI. The CDR3 protein is CASSPTPAGQGATNEKLFF. CDR3 in DNA: TGTGCCAGCTCACCGACTCCCGCGGGACAGGGGGCAACTAATGAAAAACTGTTTTTT.

The V and J genes are TRBV7-2 and TRBJ2-1; tentatively, D is TRBD2 (7 bases). The germline V and J ends were trimmed by 1 base and 4 bases, with 11 bases remaining between them. Looked up from germline, CDR1 is SGHTA and CDR2 is FQGNSA. The CDR3 has 15 residues. CDR3 protein: CASSLVGGAYNEQFF. The CDR3 DNA follows: TGTGCCAGCAGCTTAGTGGGGGGGGCTTACAATGAGCAGTTCTTC.

CDR3 sequence (DNA): TGTGCCAGCAGCCATCCCCCGGGACAGGCTTTCAATAGCAATCAGCCCCAGCATTTT. Protein sequence: CASSHPPGQAFNSNQPQHF. The rearrangement joins TRBV7-9 to TRBJ1-5, with 8 bases identical to TRBD1. This CDR3 is 19 amino acids long. V shed 5 bases, J shed 0 bases, and the junction held 15 bases outside the gene matches. Germline values: CDR1 SEHNR, CDR2 FQNEAQ (reference sequence).

Ten or more counts support this clone. The chain links TRBV6-5 to TRBJ1-2, with 7 bases matching TRBD1. CDR3 length equals 14 residues. After removal of 5 bases from V and 8 bases from J, the junction contained 11 bases not matched to a gene. Per germline, CDR1 MNHEY and CDR2 SVGAGI. DNA for the CDR3: TGTGCCAGCAGTACCCTTACAGGGGTGGAGGGCTACACCTTC. It is translated as CASSTLTGVEGYTF.

J is TRBJ2-7 and V is TRBV4-3; weak D call: TRBD1 (5 bases). The V and J ends lost 0 bases and 4 bases respectively, with 10 bases between them. The CDR3 extends over 14 amino acids. Germline CDR1 reads LGHNA; CDR2 reads YSLEER. The chain's CDR3 is CASSQDRVAYEQYF. CDR3 in DNA: TGCGCCAGCAGCCAAGACAGGGTGGCATACGAGCAGTACTTC.

The chain recombines TRBV7-9 with TRBJ1-2; 9 bases line up with TRBD1. The V gene end was trimmed by 8 bases and the J gene end by 7 bases; junction bases not matched to a gene: 11. This CDR3 has 14 residues. CDR1 is SEHNR and CDR2 is FQNEAQ in the germline V gene (reference sequence). CDR3 DNA sequence: TGTGCCAGCGCCCCGGGACAGGGATCCTTTGGCTACACCTTC. Residues: CASAPGQGSFGYTF.

The chain's CDR3 is CASSLGRQAAFF. As DNA, the CDR3 is TGTGCCAGCAGTTTAGGGAGGCAGGCGGCTTTCTTT. The rearrangement joins TRBV28 to TRBJ1-1, with D uncertain. Germline lookup yields CDR1 MDHEN and CDR2 SYDVKM. The CDR3 has 12 amino acids. The V gene lost 2 bases and the J gene lost 11 bases, with 12 bases spanning the gap.